The source of this TCR beta chain is a study of tumor and adjacent non-tumor tissue in lung cancer. Study-level information: The cohort had roughly 12 adenocarcinoma, a couple of squamous cell and 1 small cell patients. Study-wide findings and caveats: Tumor repertoires had a smaller top 100 clone share than normal lung.

Trimming took 5 bases from V and 3 from J, leaving 11 bases between them. The CDR3 is 13 residues long. Germline-derived CDR1 and CDR2 are MDHEN and SYDVKM. Remarks on this clonotype: The target antigen is unknown. A much larger clone lies a single base off, so this may be a read error.

A modified ARM-PCR protocol with three rounds of nested PCR amplified TCRbeta. Each CDR3 protein is one row after TCRdb ran MiXCR on the multiplex PCR reads. The sample comprises 110,000 or so distinct CDR3 sequences, about 65% of which are singletons, and under 20% rests with the top ten. This sample's RNA came from whole unsorted tissue. The normal lung tissue was taken more than 3 cm from the tumor edge. The sample was distant non-tumor lung tissue. The gene calls are TRBV28 and TRBJ2-7; TRBD1 is a possible D gene (5 bases). This sequence was found in a man between 60 and 75 years old with non-small cell lung cancer. CDR3 bases: TGTGCCAGCAGTCGACAGAACTTCTACGAGCAGTACTTC. It translates to CASSRQNFYEQYF.